Listed here is a single T cell receptor (beta chain). These data belong to a study of identical twins. V lost 5 bases, J lost 2 bases, and 13 bases stayed unmatched. The V gene's germline CDR1 is DFQATT and CDR2 SNEGSKA (reference sequence). There are 16 residues in the CDR3. Addition of a universal primer site occurred through template switching, and cDNA carried unique molecular identifiers. TCRdb reprocessed the 5' RACE reads via MiXCR and lists one record per CDR3 protein. Of 700,000 or so distinct CDR3 sequences listed, approximately 21% were seen once; the top ten hold more than 4%. These data also featured in a second study, about T cells expressing NK-cell markers. From that report: For a handful of donors, these clonotypes were likewise the leading ones in the CD3+CD56-NKG2C+ fraction.

The source of this sequence is a woman aged 18-30 years in good health. The chain carries TRBV20-1 and TRBJ2-7, with 9 bases aligning to TRBD2. Sequencing was carried out using PBMCs. The CDR3 coding sequence is TGCAGTGCTTACCTTCCGACTAGCGGAGCTACCTACGAGCAGTACTTC. Its protein product is CSAYLPTSGATYEQYF.